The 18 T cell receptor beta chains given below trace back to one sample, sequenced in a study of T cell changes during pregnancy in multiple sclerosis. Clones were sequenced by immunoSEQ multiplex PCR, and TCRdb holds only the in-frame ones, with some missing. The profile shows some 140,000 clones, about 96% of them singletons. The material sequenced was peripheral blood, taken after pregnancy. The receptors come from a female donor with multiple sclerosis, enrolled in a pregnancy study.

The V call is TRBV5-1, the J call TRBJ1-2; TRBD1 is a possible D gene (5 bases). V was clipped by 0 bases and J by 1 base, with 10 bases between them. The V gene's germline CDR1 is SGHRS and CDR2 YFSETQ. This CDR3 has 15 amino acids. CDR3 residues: CASSLGGALNYGYTF. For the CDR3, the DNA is TGCGCCAGCAGCTTGGGGGGCGCTCTTAACTATGGCTACACCTTC.

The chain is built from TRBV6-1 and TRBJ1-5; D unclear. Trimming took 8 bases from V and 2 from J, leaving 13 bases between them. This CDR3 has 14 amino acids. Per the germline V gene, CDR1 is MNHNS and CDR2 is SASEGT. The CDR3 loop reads CASSVGGGNQPQHF. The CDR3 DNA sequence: TGTGCCAGCTCCGTGGGTGGAGGCAATCAGCCCCAGCATTTT.

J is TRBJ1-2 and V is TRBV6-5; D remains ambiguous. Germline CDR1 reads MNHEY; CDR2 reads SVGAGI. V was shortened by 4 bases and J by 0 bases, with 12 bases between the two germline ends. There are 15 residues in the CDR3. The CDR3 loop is CASSLSRTANYGYTF. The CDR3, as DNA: TGTGCCAGCAGTTTATCAAGGACTGCTAACTATGGCTACACCTTC.

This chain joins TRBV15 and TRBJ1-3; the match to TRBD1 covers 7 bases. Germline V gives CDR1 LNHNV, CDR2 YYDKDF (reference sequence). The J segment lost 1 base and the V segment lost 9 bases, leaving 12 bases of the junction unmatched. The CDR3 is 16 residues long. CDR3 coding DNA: TGTGCCACGAGGGGACAGAAAATACTATCTGGAAACACCATATATTTT. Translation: CATRGQKILSGNTIYF.

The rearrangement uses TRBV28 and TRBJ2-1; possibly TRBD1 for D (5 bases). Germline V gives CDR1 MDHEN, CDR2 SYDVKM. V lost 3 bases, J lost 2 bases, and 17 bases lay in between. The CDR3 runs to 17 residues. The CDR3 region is CASSFPLGHGAYNEQFF. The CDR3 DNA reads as TGTGCCAGCAGTTTCCCCCTCGGACATGGGGCCTACAATGAGCAGTTCTTC. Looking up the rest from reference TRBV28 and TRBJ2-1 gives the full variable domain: DVKVTQSSRYLVKRTGEKVFLECVQDMDHENMFWYRQDPGLGLRLIYFSYDVKMKEKGDIPEGYSVSREKKERFSLILESASTNQTSMYLCASSFPLGHGAYNEQFFGPGTRLTVL.

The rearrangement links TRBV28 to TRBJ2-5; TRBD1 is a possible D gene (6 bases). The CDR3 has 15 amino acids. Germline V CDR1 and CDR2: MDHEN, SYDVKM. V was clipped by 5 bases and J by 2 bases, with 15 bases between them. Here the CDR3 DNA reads TGTGCCAGCAGTCTCCATTGGGGGCAGCAAGAGACCCAGTACTTC. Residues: CASSLHWGQQETQYF.

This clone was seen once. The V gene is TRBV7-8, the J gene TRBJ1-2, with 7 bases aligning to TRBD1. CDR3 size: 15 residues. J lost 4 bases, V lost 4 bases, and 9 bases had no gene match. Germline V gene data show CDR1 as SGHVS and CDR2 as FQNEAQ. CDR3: CASSSTRDSLYGYTF. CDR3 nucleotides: TGTGCCAGCAGCTCTACGCGGGACAGCCTCTATGGCTACACCTTC.

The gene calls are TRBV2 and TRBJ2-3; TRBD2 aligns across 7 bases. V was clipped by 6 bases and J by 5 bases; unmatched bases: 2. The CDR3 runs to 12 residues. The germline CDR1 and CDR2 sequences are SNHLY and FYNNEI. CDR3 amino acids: CASRASGDTQYF. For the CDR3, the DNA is TGTGCCAGCAGAGCTAGCGGAGATACGCAGTATTTT.

CDR3 coding DNA: TGTGCCAGCAGCGTAGTCATAGGAGGACTAGCGTCTGAGCAGTTCTTC. Protein product: CASSVVIGGLASEQFF. The J gene is TRBJ2-1, the V gene TRBV9; 9 bases are shared with TRBD2. V shed 0 bases, J shed 9 bases, and the junction held 10 bases outside the gene matches. The CDR3 is made up of 16 amino acids. Germline-derived CDR1 and CDR2 are SGDLS and YYNGEE.

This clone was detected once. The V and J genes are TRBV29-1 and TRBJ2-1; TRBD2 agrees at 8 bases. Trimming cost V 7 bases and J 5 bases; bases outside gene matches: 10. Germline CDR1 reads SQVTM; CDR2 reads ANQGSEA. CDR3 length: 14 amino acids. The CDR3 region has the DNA TGCAGCGCAGGTCGGCTAGCGGGTAACAATGAGCAGTTCTTC. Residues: CSAGRLAGNNEQFF.

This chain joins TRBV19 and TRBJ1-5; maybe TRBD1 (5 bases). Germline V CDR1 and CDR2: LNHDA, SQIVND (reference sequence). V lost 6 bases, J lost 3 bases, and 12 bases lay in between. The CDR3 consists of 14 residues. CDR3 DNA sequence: TGTGCCAGTAGGGATGGGGGGTCCAATCAGCCCCAGCATTTT. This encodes CASRDGGSNQPQHF.

CDR3 in amino acids: CASTPLSRMSGPSVGEQYF. Here the CDR3 DNA reads TGTGCCAGCACCCCCCTCTCCAGGATGAGCGGGCCCTCGGTCGGCGAGCAGTACTTC. The chain uses TRBV27 and TRBJ2-7; possible D gene TRBD2, 6 bases. This CDR3 has 19 amino acids. Germline assignment: CDR1 MNHEY and CDR2 SMNVEV (reference sequence). Trimming left V 7 bases short and J 6 bases short, with 34 bases between.

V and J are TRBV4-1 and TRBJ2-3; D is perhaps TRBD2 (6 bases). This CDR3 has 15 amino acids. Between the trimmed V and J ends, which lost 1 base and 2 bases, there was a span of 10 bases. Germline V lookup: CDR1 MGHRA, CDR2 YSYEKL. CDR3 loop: CASSQAPSDTDTQYF. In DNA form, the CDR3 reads TGCGCCAGCAGCCAAGCTCCTAGCGACACAGATACGCAGTATTTT.

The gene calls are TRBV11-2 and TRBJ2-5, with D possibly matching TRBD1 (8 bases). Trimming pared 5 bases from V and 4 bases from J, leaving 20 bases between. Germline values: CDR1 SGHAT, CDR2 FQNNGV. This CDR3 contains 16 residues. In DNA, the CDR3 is TGTGCCAGCAGCCCCCGGACAGGGAGGGTAGGAGAGACCCAGTACTTC. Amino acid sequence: CASSPRTGRVGETQYF.

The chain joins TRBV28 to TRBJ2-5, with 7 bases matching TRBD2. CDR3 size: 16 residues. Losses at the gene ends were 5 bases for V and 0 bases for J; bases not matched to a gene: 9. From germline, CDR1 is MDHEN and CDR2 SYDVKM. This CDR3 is CASSPSGGGDQETQYF. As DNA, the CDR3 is TGTGCCAGCAGTCCCAGTGGTGGGGGGGACCAAGAGACCCAGTACTTC.

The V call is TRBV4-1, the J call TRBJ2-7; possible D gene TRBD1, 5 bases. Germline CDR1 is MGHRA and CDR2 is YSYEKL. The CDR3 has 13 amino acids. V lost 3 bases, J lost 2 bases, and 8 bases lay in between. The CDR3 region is CASSQTVPYEQYF. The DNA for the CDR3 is TGCGCCAGCAGCCAGACAGTACCCTACGAGCAGTACTTC.

The CDR3 DNA reads TGTGCCAGCAGCCGATACGTCCTAGCGGGAGGAAGGGATACGCAGTATTTT. Amino acid sequence: CASSRYVLAGGRDTQYF. The chain employs TRBV7-2 and TRBJ2-3; the match to TRBD2 covers 11 bases. V was clipped by 5 bases and J by 6 bases; unmatched bases: 13. This CDR3 region has 17 residues. Germline CDR1 reads SGHTA; CDR2 reads FQGNSA.

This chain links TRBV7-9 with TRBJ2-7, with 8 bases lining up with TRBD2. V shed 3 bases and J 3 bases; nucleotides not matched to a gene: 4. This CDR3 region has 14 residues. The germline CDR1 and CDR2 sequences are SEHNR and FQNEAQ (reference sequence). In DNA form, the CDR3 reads TGTGCCAGCAGCTTCACGACTAGCGACTACGAGCAGTACTTC. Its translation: CASSFTTSDYEQYF.